One sample yielded the 17 T cell receptor beta chains listed below, sequenced in a study of post-analysis software for immune sequencing data. Whole-study findings and limits: Patients carried five TRBV segments more frequently than controls did, and TRBV5-6, TRBV5-1 and TRBV20-1 were among them.

Unique molecular identifiers had been added to the TCR beta cDNA libraries. Via MiXCR, TCRdb re-called the PCR reads, giving one row per CDR3 protein. The repertoire holds 740,000 or so distinct CDR3 sequences, with roughly 50% as singletons. Their target antigens are unknown. The sequenced sample consisted of blood. These receptors originate from a girl aged 5 to 17 with multiple sclerosis.

The chain recombines TRBV5-5 with TRBJ2-1; 13 nucleotides agree with TRBD2. The CDR3 contains 13 residues. The ends lost 4 bases at V and 12 bases at J; junction bases unmatched: 4. The germline V gene has CDR1 SGHKS and CDR2 YYEKEE (reference sequence). Here the CDR3 reads CASSPRTSGGQFF. The CDR3, as DNA: TGTGCCAGCAGCCCCCGGACTAGCGGGGGGCAGTTCTTC.

This clonotype was seen more than once but under ten times. The CDR3 protein is CASSEVEQLNTEAFF. The DNA of the CDR3 is TGTGCCAGCAGTGAGGTTGAGCAACTGAACACTGAAGCTTTCTTT. J is TRBJ1-1 and V is TRBV2, with no clear D. CDR1 is SNHLY, CDR2 FYNNEI, per germline. This CDR3 is built from 15 residues. V was pared by 3 bases and J by 0 bases, with 11 bases between.

This clonotype was detected a few times. The J gene is TRBJ2-7, the V gene TRBV10-3; unclear D gene. This CDR3 has 14 amino acids. CDR1 is ENHRY and CDR2 is SYGVKD in the germline V gene. With 6 bases removed from V and 5 bases from J, the gap between germline ends came to 17 bases. The CDR3 coding sequence is TGTGCCATCAGGGCTAATTTAGGTCTTAACGAGCAGTACTTC. Translated, it gives CAIRANLGLNEQYF.

This clonotype was counted ten times or more. The V and J genes are TRBV29-1 and TRBJ2-7, with 7 bases matching TRBD1. Germline loops: CDR1 SQVTM, CDR2 ANQGSEA. This CDR3 comprises 12 residues. Losses at the gene ends were 4 bases for V and 0 bases for J; bases not matched to a gene: 0. The CDR3 DNA is TGCAGCGTTGGGGACAGCTCCTACGAGCAGTACTTC. Its protein is CSVGDSSYEQYF.

The chain joins TRBV3-1 to TRBJ2-1; 12 nucleotides align to TRBD2. V trimming: 2 bases; J trimming: 6 bases; junction bases outside the gene matches: 5. Germline V gene data show CDR1 as LGHDT and CDR2 as YNNKEL (reference sequence). The length of the CDR3 is 16 residues. Written as DNA, the CDR3 is TGTGCCAGCAGCCAATCTCGGGGACTAGCGGGCAATGAGCAGTTCTTC. Its protein is CASSQSRGLAGNEQFF.

The rearrangement uses TRBV12-3 or TRBV12-4 and TRBJ2-2; either TRBD1 or TRBD2 may supply D (5 bases each). Between the trimmed V and J ends, which lost 6 bases and 5 bases, there was a span of 22 bases. CDR3 length: 17 residues. The CDR3 loop is CASRQLPGPRSTGELFF. The DNA for the CDR3 is TGTGCCAGCAGGCAACTCCCGGGACCACGATCAACCGGGGAGCTGTTTTTT.

The chain recombines TRBV2 with TRBJ1-6; D perhaps matches TRBD1 (5 bases). The V gene's germline CDR1 is SNHLY and CDR2 FYNNEI. The CDR3 runs 14 residues. V was trimmed by 7 bases and J by 9 bases, leaving 16 bases between them. The CDR3 reads CASTGTFGSSPLHF. As DNA, the CDR3 is TGTGCCAGCACCGGGACCTTCGGGAGTTCACCCCTCCACTTT. Complete variable domain (other parts from reference TRBV2 and TRBJ1-6): EPEVTQTPSHQVTQMGQEVILRCVPISNHLYFYWYRQILGQKVEFLVSFYNNEISEKSEIFDDQFSVERPDGSNFTLKIRSTKLEDSAMYFCASTGTFGSSPLHFGNGTRLTVT.

The rearrangement uses TRBV6-1 and TRBJ2-7; no clear D. Trimming stripped 2 bases from V and 0 bases from J, with 8 bases between. CDR1 and CDR2 from the germline V gene are MNHNS and SASEGT. The CDR3 has 14 residues. The CDR3: CASSEIGTSYEQYF. In DNA, the CDR3 is TGTGCCAGCAGTGAAATAGGTACCTCCTACGAGCAGTACTTC.

In this sample, this clonotype turned up once. V is TRBV2 and J is TRBJ2-5; TRBD1 aligns across 8 bases. Germline V gene data show CDR1 as SNHLY and CDR2 as FYNNEI. The CDR3 is 15 residues long. Trimming took 1 base from V and 4 from J; bases not matched to a gene: 5. CDR3 residues: CASSEGDRPSETQYF. CDR3 bases: TGTGCCAGCAGTGAAGGGGACAGGCCCTCAGAGACCCAGTACTTC.

J is TRBJ1-2 and V is TRBV20-1; perhaps TRBD1 as D (5 bases). The germline gives CDR1 DFQATT, CDR2 SNEGSKA (reference sequence). CDR3 size: 14 residues. Trimming shortened V by 1 base and J by 7 bases, and 16 bases separated the two germline ends. The CDR3 sequence: CSARAPGQGLGYTF. The CDR3, as DNA: TGCAGTGCTAGAGCCCCGGGCCAGGGCCTTGGCTACACCTTC.

This clonotype was observed a handful of times. The CDR3 reads CASSYSIAVGPYEQYF. The CDR3 nucleotides are TGTGCCAGCAGTTACTCGATAGCGGTAGGGCCCTACGAGCAGTACTTC. The chain uses TRBV6-6 and TRBJ2-7, with D perhaps matching TRBD2 (6 bases). The ends were cut back, 0 bases at V and 2 bases at J, with 14 bases in the middle. Per the germline V gene, CDR1 is MNHNY and CDR2 is SVGAGI (reference sequence). The CDR3 runs to 16 residues.

The chain couples TRBV28 to TRBJ2-5, with D unclear. The ends were cut back, 4 bases at V and 11 bases at J, with 11 bases in the middle. The length of the CDR3 is 11 residues. The germline V gene encodes CDR1 MDHEN and CDR2 SYDVKM. The CDR3 spells CASSSGGVQYF. As DNA, the CDR3 is TGTGCCAGCAGTTCGGGTGGAGTTCAGTACTTC.

The genes are TRBV5-1 and TRBJ2-5; 13 bases fit TRBD2. V gave up 2 bases and J gave up 0 bases; unmatched junction bases: 13. This CDR3 spans 20 amino acids. CDR1 is SGHRS and CDR2 is YFSETQ in the germline V gene. The CDR3: CASSLPIRPGLAGHQETQYF. The DNA for the CDR3 is TGCGCCAGCAGCTTACCGATCCGACCGGGACTAGCGGGGCACCAAGAGACCCAGTACTTC.

In its sample, this clonotype was seen many times. The rearrangement uses TRBV7-6 and TRBJ2-7; 10 bases line up with TRBD1. Trimming took 6 bases from V and 5 from J; bases not matched to a gene: 13. Germline V gene data show CDR1 as SGHVS and CDR2 as FNYEAQ. The CDR3 has 16 amino acids. The CDR3 is CASSSAGTGVGDEQYF. CDR3 DNA: TGTGCCAGCAGTTCTGCCGGGACAGGGGTTGGGGACGAGCAGTACTTC.

This clonotype was counted a few times. The chain uses TRBV18 and TRBJ2-7; the match to TRBD2 covers 11 bases. The CDR3 is 15 residues long. The ends lost 3 bases at V and 5 bases at J; junction bases unmatched: 6. CDR1 KGHSH and CDR2 LQKENI come from the germline V gene. The CDR3 here is CASSPSSGRANEQYF. Written as DNA, the CDR3 is TGTGCCAGCTCACCTAGTAGCGGGAGGGCCAACGAGCAGTACTTC. Combining the CDR3 with reference TRBV18 and TRBJ2-7 gives the whole variable domain NAGVMQNPRHLVRRRGQEARLRCSPMKGHSHVYWYRQLPEEGLKFMVYLQKENIIDESGMPKERFSAEFPKEGPSILRIQQVVRGDSAAYFCASSPSSGRANEQYFGPGTRLTVT.

The V and J genes are TRBV5-6 and TRBJ2-5; 7 nucleotides agree with TRBD2. The V and J ends lost 7 bases and 11 bases, in that order; junction bases with no gene match: 17. Germline V CDR1 and CDR2: SGHDT, YYEEEE. This CDR3 has 14 residues. Here the CDR3 reads CASGGEKTYNEQYF. CDR3 bases: TGTGCCAGCGGGGGGGAAAAAACTTACAATGAGCAGTACTTC.

V is TRBV20-1 and J is TRBJ2-1; a weak D match, TRBD2 (6 bases). Deletions cut 3 bases from V and 9 bases from J, with 18 bases between. The CDR3 totals 14 residues. Germline V gene lookup returns CDR1 DFQATT and CDR2 SNEGSKA (reference sequence). As DNA, the CDR3 is TGCAGTGCTAGGGTAGCGGACCAACGGGGTGAGCAGTTCTTC. Translation: CSARVADQRGEQFF.